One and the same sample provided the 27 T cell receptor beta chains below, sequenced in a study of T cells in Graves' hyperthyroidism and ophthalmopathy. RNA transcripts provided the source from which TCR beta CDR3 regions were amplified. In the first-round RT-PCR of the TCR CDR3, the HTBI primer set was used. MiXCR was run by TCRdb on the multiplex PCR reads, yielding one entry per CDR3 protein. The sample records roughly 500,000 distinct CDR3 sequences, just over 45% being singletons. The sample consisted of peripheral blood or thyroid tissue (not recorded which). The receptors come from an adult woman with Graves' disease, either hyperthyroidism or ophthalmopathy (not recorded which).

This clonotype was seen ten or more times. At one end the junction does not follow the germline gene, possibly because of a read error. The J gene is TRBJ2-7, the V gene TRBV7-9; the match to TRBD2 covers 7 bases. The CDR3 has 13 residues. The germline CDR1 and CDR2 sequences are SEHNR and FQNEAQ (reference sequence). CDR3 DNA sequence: TGTGCCAGCAGCTCCACGACGGCCGGGACTATTCACTTC. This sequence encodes CASSSTTAGTIHF.

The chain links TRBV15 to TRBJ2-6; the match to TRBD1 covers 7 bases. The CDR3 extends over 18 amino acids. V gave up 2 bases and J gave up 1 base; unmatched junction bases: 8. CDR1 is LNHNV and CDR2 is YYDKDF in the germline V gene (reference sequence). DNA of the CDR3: TGTGCCACCAGCAGAAGGGACAGAGCTTTTTCTGGGGCCAACGTCCTGACTTTC. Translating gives CATSRRDRAFSGANVLTF.

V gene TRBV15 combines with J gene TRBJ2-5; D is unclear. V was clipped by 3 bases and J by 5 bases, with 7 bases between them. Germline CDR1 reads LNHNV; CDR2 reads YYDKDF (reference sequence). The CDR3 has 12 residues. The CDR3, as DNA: TGTGCCACCAGCAGGCCCGGGGAGACCCAGTACTTC. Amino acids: CATSRPGETQYF.

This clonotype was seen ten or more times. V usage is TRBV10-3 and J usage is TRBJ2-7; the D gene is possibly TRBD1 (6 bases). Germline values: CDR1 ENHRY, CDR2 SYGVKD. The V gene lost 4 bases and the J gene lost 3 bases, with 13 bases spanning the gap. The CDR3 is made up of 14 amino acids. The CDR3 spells CAISASGQNYEQYF. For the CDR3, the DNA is TGTGCCATCAGTGCCTCCGGACAGAACTACGAGCAGTACTTC.

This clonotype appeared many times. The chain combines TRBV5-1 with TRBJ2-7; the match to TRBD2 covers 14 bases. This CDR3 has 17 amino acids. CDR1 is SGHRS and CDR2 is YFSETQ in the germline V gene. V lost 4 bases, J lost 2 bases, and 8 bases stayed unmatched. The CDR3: CASSHGTSGSRTYEQYF. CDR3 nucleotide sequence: TGCGCCAGCAGCCACGGGACTAGCGGGAGCCGCACCTACGAGCAGTACTTC.

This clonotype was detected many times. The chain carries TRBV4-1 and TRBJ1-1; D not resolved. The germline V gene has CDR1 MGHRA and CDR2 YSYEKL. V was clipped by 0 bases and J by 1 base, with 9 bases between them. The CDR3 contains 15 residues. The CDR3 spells CASSQDWVPNTEAFF. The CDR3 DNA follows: TGCGCCAGCAGCCAAGATTGGGTCCCGAACACTGAAGCTTTCTTT.

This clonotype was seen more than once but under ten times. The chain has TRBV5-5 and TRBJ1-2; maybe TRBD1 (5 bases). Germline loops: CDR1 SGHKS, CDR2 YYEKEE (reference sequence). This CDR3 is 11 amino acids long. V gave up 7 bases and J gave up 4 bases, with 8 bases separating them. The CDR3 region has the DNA TGTGCCAGCGGAGGGGTCTATGGCTACACCTTC. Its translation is CASGGVYGYTF.

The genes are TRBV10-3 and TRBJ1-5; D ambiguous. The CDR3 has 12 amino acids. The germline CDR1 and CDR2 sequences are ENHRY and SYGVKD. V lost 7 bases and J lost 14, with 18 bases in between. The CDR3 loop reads CAINKRDGFEHF. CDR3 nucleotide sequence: TGTGCCATCAACAAGCGGGATGGGTTCGAGCATTTT.

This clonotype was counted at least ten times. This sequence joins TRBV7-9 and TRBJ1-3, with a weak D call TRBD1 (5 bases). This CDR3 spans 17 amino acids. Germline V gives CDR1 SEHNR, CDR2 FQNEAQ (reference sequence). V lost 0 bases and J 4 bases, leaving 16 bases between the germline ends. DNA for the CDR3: TGTGCCAGCAGCTTAGCGCTGCGGGGGAGTCGAGGAAACACCATATATTTT. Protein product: CASSLALRGSRGNTIYF.

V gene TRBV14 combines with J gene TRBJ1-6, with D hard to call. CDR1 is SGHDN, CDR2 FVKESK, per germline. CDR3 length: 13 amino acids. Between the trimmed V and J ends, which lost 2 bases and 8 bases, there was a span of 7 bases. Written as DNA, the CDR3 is TGTGCCAGCAGCCAAAAGAGTTATTCACCCCTCCACTTT. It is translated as CASSQKSYSPLHF.

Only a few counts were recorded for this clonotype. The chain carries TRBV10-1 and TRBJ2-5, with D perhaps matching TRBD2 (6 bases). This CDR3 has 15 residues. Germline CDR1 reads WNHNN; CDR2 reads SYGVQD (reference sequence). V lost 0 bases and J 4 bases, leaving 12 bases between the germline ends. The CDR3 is CASSESHRRGETQYF. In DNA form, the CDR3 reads TGCGCCAGCAGTGAGTCACACAGGAGGGGAGAGACCCAGTACTTC.

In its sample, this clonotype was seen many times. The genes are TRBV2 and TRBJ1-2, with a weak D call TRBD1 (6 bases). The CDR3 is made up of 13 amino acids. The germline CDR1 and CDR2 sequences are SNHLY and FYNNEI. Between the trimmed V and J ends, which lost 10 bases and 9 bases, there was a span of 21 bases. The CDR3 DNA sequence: TGTGCCACCACACCCTCCAGGGGTTATCGCTACACCTTC. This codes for CATTPSRGYRYTF.

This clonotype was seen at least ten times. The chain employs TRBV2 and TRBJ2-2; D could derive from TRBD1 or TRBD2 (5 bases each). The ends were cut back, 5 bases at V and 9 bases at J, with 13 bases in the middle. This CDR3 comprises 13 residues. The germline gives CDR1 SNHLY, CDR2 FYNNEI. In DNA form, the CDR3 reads TGTGCCAGCAGTAAACAGGCGGGCCGGGAGCTGTTTTTT. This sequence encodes CASSKQAGRELFF.

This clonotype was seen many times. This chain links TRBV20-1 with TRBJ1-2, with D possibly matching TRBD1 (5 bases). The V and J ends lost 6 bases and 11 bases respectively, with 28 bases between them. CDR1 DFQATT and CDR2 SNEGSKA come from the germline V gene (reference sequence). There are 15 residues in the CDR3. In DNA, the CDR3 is TGCAGTGCAAAGCCCCTAGGGAGACAGAGTCTTGTATACACCTTC. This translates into CSAKPLGRQSLVYTF.

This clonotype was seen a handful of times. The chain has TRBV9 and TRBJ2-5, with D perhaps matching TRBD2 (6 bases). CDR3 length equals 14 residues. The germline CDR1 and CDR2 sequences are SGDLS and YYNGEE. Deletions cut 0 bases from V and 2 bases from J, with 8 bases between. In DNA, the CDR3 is TGTGCCAGCAGCGTAGGAGGGAGGCAAGAGACCCAGTACTTC. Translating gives CASSVGGRQETQYF.

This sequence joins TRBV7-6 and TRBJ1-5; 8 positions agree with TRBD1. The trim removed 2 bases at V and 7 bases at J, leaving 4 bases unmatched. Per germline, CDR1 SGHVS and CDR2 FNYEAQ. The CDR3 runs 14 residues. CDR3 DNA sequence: TGTGCCAGCAGCTTAAACAGGGGGTCCCAGCCCCAGCATTTT. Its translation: CASSLNRGSQPQHF.

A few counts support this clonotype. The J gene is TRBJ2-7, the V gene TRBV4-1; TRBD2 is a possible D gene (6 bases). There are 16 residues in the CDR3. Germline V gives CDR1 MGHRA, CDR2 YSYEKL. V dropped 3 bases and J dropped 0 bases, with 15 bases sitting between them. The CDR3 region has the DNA TGCGCCAGCAGCCACGCCGGGACTGTGAGCTCCTACGAGCAGTACTTC. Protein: CASSHAGTVSSYEQYF.

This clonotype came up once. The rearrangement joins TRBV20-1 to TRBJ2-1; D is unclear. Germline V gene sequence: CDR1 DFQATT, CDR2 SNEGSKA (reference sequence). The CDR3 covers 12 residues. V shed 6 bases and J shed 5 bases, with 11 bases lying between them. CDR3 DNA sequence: TGCAGTGCCCCGGATCAGGACAATGAGCAGTTCTTC. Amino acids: CSAPDQDNEQFF.

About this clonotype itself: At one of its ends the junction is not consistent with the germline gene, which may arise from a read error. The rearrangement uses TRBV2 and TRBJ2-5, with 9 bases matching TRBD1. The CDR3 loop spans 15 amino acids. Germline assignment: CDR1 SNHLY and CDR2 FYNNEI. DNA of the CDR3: TGTGCCTGCAGTGCCCCCGGGACAGGGTCCGAGACCCAGTACTTC. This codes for CACSAPGTGSETQYF.

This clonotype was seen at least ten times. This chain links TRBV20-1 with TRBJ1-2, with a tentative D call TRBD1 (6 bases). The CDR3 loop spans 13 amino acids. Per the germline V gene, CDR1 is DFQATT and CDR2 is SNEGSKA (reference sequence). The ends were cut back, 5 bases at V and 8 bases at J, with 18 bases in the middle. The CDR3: CSAFLDSSGGYTF. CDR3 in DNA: TGCAGTGCTTTTTTGGACAGCTCGGGGGGCTACACCTTC.

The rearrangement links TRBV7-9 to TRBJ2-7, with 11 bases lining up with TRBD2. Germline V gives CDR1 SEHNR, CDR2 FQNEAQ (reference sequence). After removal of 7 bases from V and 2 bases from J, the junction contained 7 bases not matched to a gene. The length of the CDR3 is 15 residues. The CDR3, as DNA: TGTGCCAGCACCGAACTAGCGGGAGTTCCCTACGAGCAGTACTTC. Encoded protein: CASTELAGVPYEQYF.

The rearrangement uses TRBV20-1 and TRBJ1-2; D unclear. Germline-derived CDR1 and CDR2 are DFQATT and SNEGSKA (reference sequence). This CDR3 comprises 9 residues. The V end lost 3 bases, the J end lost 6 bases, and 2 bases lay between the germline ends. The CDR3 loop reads CSASHGYTF. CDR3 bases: TGCAGTGCTAGTCATGGCTACACCTTC.

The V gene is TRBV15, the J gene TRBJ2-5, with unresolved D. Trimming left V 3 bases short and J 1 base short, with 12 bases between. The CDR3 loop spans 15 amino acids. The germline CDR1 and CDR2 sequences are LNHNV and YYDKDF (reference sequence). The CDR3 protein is CATSSQDLRQETQYF. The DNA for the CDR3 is TGTGCCACCAGCAGCCAAGACCTACGCCAAGAGACCCAGTACTTC. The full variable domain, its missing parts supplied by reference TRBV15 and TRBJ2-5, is DAMVIQNPRYQVTQFGKPVTLSCSQTLNHNVMYWYQQKSSQAPKLLFHYYDKDFNNEADTPDNFQSRRPNTSFCFLDIRSPGLGDTAMYLCATSSQDLRQETQYFGPGTRLLVL.

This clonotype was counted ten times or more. CDR3 nucleotide sequence: TGTGCCAGCAGCAGTGACAGGGGGCTGACCGGGGAGCTGTTTTTT. Protein sequence: CASSSDRGLTGELFF. The chain combines TRBV5-6 with TRBJ2-2; 10 bases fit TRBD1. The V gene end was trimmed by 4 bases and the J gene end by 5 bases; junction bases not matched to a gene: 5. The CDR3 has 15 amino acids. In germline, CDR1 is SGHDT, CDR2 YYEEEE.

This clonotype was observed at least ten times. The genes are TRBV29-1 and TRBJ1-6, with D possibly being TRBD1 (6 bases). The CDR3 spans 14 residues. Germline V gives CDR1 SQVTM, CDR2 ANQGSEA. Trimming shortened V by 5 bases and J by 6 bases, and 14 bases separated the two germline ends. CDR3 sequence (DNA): TGCAGCGTTCAGGTTCAAGGGGGTAATTCACCCCTCCACTTT. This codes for CSVQVQGGNSPLHF.

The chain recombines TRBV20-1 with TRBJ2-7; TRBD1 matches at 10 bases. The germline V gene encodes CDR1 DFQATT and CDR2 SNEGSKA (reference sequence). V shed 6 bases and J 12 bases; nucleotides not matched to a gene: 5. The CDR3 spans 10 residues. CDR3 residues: CSAEDRGRYF. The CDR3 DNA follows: TGCAGTGCAGAAGACAGGGGGCGGTACTTC.

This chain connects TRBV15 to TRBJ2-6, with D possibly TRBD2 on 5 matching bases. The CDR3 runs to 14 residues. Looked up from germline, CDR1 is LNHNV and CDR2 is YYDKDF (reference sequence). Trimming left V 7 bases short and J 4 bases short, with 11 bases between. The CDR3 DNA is TGTGCCACCAACAGCGGCCTCGGGGCCAACGTCCTGACTTTC. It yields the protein CATNSGLGANVLTF.